A single T cell receptor beta chain is shown here with its context. Its antigen is as yet unknown. Measured with immunoSEQ multiplex PCR; TCRdb has only the in-frame clones, and not every one. Of tens of thousands of clones in the sample, around 90% were seen once. Germline assignment: CDR1 LGHNA and CDR2 YSLEER. Trimming removed 1 base at V and 9 bases at J, with 13 bases between. The CDR3 is 15 amino acids. These data belong to a study of T cells in localized non-small cell lung cancer. Whole-study findings and limits: Uninvolved adjacent lung had the highest recorded T cell clonality, with tumor below it. Out of the top 100 tumor clones, a median roughly 58 were seen in adjacent lung.

The material was peripheral blood, obtained before any cancer treatment. The sequence came from a male donor older than 55 with stage I lung adenocarcinoma. V and J are TRBV4-3 and TRBJ1-6; D is possibly TRBD1 (6 bases). Here the CDR3 DNA reads TGCGCCAGCAGCCAAGTACCAGGGGAGGGTTCACCCCTCCACTTT. This codes for CASSQVPGEGSPLHF.